Shown below are 3 T cell receptor beta chains from a single sample sequenced in a study of T-cell reconstitution after alpha-beta-depleted transplantation in children. Construction of the TCRbeta library involved unique molecular identifiers. TCRdb ran MiXCR on the PCR reads and lists one entry per CDR3 protein. The sample yields under 450,000 distinct CDR3 sequences, 15% to 20% seen once. The sequencing here drew on PBMCs, mostly from graft donor cells, taken 360 days after TCRalphabeta/CD19-depleted stem cell transplant. The receptors were gathered from a boy under two years old who had a stem cell transplant for Wiskott-Aldrich syndrome, so the T cells may come from the graft donor.

V and J are TRBV3-1 and TRBJ2-4; the D is unclear. Trimming cost V 0 bases and J 2 bases, with 14 bases left between them. The CDR3 spans 17 residues. Germline V gives CDR1 LGHDT, CDR2 YNNKEL (reference sequence). DNA of the CDR3: TGTGCCAGCAGCCAAGAAAACAGAAAGGGAACCAAAAACATTCAGTACTTC. It is translated as CASSQENRKGTKNIQYF. Filled out from reference TRBV3-1 and TRBJ2-4, the complete variable domain reads DTAVSQTPKYLVTQMGNDKSIKCEQNLGHDTMYWYKQDSKKFLKIMFSYNNKELIINETVPNRFSPKSPDKAHLNLHINSLELGDSAVYFCASSQENRKGTKNIQYFGAGTRLSVL.

The sample holds a few counts of this clonotype. The chain carries TRBV15 and TRBJ2-5; D is ambiguous. CDR3 size: 14 residues. Per germline, CDR1 LNHNV and CDR2 YYDKDF (reference sequence). Trimming stripped 3 bases from V and 5 bases from J, with 13 bases between. CDR3 nucleotides: TGTGCCACCAGCAGGGACCTATTTGCGGAGACCCAGTACTTC. Residues: CATSRDLFAETQYF.

For this clonotype: One junction end does not reproduce the germline sequence, and a read error may be involved. J is TRBJ2-5 and V is TRBV7-7, with 8 bases that match TRBD1. The CDR3 covers 14 residues. From germline, CDR1 is SSHAT and CDR2 FNYEAQ (reference sequence). CDR3 sequence reads: CASRFKAGGETQYF. In DNA form, the CDR3 reads TGTGCCAGCCGCTTTAAAGCAGGGGGCGAGACCCAGTACTTC.